Following are 22 T cell receptor beta chains from one sample sequenced in a study of quantifying T cell responses using KT2 cells. For the study at large: TCR alpha and beta constant-region primers primed reverse transcription of RNA.

An oligo carrying a UMI was ligated to the cDNA 3' end. An equimolar mix of RC1.1 and RC1.2 primed the beta chain across TRBC1 and TRBC2. TCRdb analysed the UMI-ligation and nested PCR reads with MiXCR anew, one entry per CDR3 protein. The repertoire holds approximately 54,000 distinct CDR3 sequences, with around a tenth as singletons. The sample consisted of PBMCs spiked with cells of the T cell clone KT2. These receptors were taken from a human donor.

The chain carries TRBV18 and TRBJ1-1; D gene ambiguous. Trimming cost V 6 bases and J 5 bases, with 10 bases left between them. This CDR3 is built from 12 residues. Germline V gene data show CDR1 as KGHSH and CDR2 as LQKENI. CDR3 in DNA: TGTGCCAGCTCCCCCGTAGAGACTGAAGCTTTCTTT. Protein: CASSPVETEAFF. The full variable domain, with the rest looked up from reference TRBV18 and TRBJ1-1, is NAGVMQNPRHLVRRRGQEARLRCSPMKGHSHVYWYRQLPEEGLKFMVYLQKENIIDESGMPKERFSAEFPKEGPSILRIQQVVRGDSAAYFCASSPVETEAFFGQGTRLTVV.

This clonotype was observed at least ten times. The chain couples TRBV2 to TRBJ2-1, with 7 positions matching TRBD2. Losses at the gene ends were 2 bases for V and 2 bases for J; bases not matched to a gene: 6. CDR1 is SNHLY, CDR2 FYNNEI, per germline. CDR3 length equals 16 residues. The CDR3 protein is CASSEWAGVAYNEQFF. CDR3 coding DNA: TGTGCCAGCAGTGAATGGGCGGGAGTCGCCTACAATGAGCAGTTCTTC.

This clonotype was picked up a small number of times. V usage is TRBV12-3 or TRBV12-4 and J usage is TRBJ2-2; D gene unclear. The V and J ends lost 7 bases and 2 bases respectively, with 11 bases between them. CDR3 size: 14 residues. CDR3 residues: CASIGRTNTGELFF. The CDR3 DNA reads as TGTGCCAGCATAGGAAGGACCAACACCGGGGAGCTGTTTTTT.

Relative to its sample, this clonotype is medium-sized. This chain links TRBV10-1 with TRBJ2-7, with TRBD2 identical over 8 bases. The CDR3 totals 16 residues. Germline CDR1 and CDR2: WNHNN and SYGVQD (reference sequence). J lost 3 bases, V lost 4 bases, and 11 bases had no gene match. The DNA for the CDR3 is TGCGCCAGCAGTGTTCCGGCACGGCGGGAGGACTACGAGCAGTACTTC. Its translation: CASSVPARREDYEQYF.

The V and J genes are TRBV20-1 and TRBJ1-1, with D possibly matching TRBD1 (6 bases). V was pared by 6 bases and J by 1 base, with 15 bases between. This CDR3 has 14 residues. From germline, CDR1 is DFQATT and CDR2 SNEGSKA (reference sequence). In nucleotides, the CDR3 is TGCAGTGCCCTCCTGCGGGGGCAGAACACTGAAGCTTTCTTT. It yields the protein CSALLRGQNTEAFF.

A few counts support this clonotype. This chain joins TRBV7-8 and TRBJ1-2; no clear D gene. Trimming left V 1 base short and J 1 base short, with 13 bases between. This CDR3 spans 16 amino acids. Germline CDR1 SGHVS, CDR2 FQNEAQ. The CDR3, as DNA: TGTGCCAGCAGCTTAGTGTACCGTGGGGATAACTATGGCTACACCTTC. This gives the protein CASSLVYRGDNYGYTF.

This clonotype occurred many times. The V and J genes are TRBV25-1 and TRBJ1-2; D remains ambiguous. Germline V gene lookup returns CDR1 MGHDK and CDR2 SYGVNS. CDR3 size: 15 residues. V was pared by 3 bases and J by 6 bases, with 17 bases between. The CDR3, as DNA: TGTGCCAGCAGTGATTTTAATAGTTTTGGGGATGGCTACACCTTC. This encodes CASSDFNSFGDGYTF.

This clonotype was observed a handful of times. This rearrangement joins TRBV6-2 or TRBV6-3 to TRBJ2-1, with 10 bases lining up with TRBD2. Trimming cost V 6 bases and J 5 bases; bases outside gene matches: 10. Germline lookup yields CDR1 MNHEY and CDR2 SVGEGT. The CDR3 totals 16 residues. The CDR3 DNA sequence: TGTGCCAGCAGAACTCCGGGACTAGCGACGAACAATGAGCAGTTCTTC. Protein product: CASRTPGLATNNEQFF.

The table lists this clonotype with a few counts. In nucleotides, the CDR3 is TGTGCCTGGAGTGCAGGGATGGGTGGCTACACCTTC. It translates to CAWSAGMGGYTF. J is TRBJ1-2 and V is TRBV30; perhaps TRBD1 as D (5 bases). CDR3 size: 12 residues. Deletions cut 1 base from V and 7 bases from J, with 10 bases between. Germline values: CDR1 GTSNPN, CDR2 SVGIG (reference sequence).

In its sample, this clonotype was seen a few times. This sequence joins TRBV6-2 or TRBV6-3 and TRBJ2-7, with 11 bases aligning to TRBD2. Looked up from germline, CDR1 is MNHEY and CDR2 is SVGEGT. CDR3 length equals 15 residues. Losses at the gene ends were 5 bases for V and 11 bases for J; bases not matched to a gene: 14. DNA for the CDR3: TGTGCCAGCAGTCCCGCCGGGACTAGCGGTCATCTTAAGTACTTC. It encodes CASSPAGTSGHLKYF.

In this sample, this clonotype turned up many times. In DNA form, the CDR3 reads TGCAGTGCTGAACCAGCGGGGGGACGGGAGACCCAGTACTTC. Protein product: CSAEPAGGRETQYF. The rearrangement uses TRBV20-1 and TRBJ2-5, with 9 bases aligning to TRBD2. With 5 bases clipped from V and 5 bases from J, the junction kept 9 bases outside the gene matches. In germline, CDR1 is DFQATT, CDR2 SNEGSKA (reference sequence). This CDR3 spans 14 amino acids.

This clonotype was detected a few times. The rearrangement links TRBV20-1 to TRBJ2-1; 7 bases line up with TRBD1. CDR3 length: 14 amino acids. Looked up from germline, CDR1 is DFQATT and CDR2 is SNEGSKA (reference sequence). J was trimmed by 2 bases and V by 4 bases; bases with no gene match: 5. Here the CDR3 DNA reads TGCAGTGCTAACGACAGGGAACCCTACAATGAGCAGTTCTTC. It translates to CSANDREPYNEQFF.

CDR3 bases: TGCGCCAGCAGTCCGGGGCGCACAGATACGCAGTATTTT. It codes for CASSPGRTDTQYF. V usage is TRBV4-3 and J usage is TRBJ2-3; D may be TRBD1 or TRBD2 (5 bases each). The CDR3 loop spans 13 amino acids. V was clipped by 6 bases and J by 1 base, with 8 bases between them. CDR1 LGHNA and CDR2 YSLEER come from the germline V gene.

The genes are TRBV11-3 and TRBJ2-3, with D hard to call. Germline CDR1 SGHNT, CDR2 YENEEA. The V and J ends lost 2 bases and 3 bases respectively, with 15 bases between them. CDR3 length equals 16 residues. Written as DNA, the CDR3 is TGTGCCAGCAGCTTAACTGTTTTCTATGGTACAGATACGCAGTATTTT. Translating it yields CASSLTVFYGTDTQYF.

The chain joins TRBV20-1 to TRBJ1-2, with 11 bases matching TRBD1. The CDR3 length is 15 residues. The V gene's germline CDR1 is DFQATT and CDR2 SNEGSKA (reference sequence). The V segment lost 5 bases and the J segment 3 bases; nucleotides outside the gene matches: 8. CDR3: CSARTGDRGDYGYTF. In DNA, the CDR3 is TGCAGTGCTCGCACGGGGGACAGGGGGGACTATGGCTACACCTTC.

This clonotype was counted between two and nine times. This chain links TRBV2 with TRBJ1-2; 7 nucleotides align to TRBD1. The junction had 7 bases not matched to a gene; V was cut back by 2 bases and J by 4 bases. Per the germline V gene, CDR1 is SNHLY and CDR2 is FYNNEI. The CDR3 has 15 residues. CDR3 DNA sequence: TGTGCCAGCAGTGAAAACCCAGGGGGGGCCTATGGCTACACCTTC. Amino acids: CASSENPGGAYGYTF.

The sample holds a few counts of this clonotype. The V call is TRBV7-6, the J call TRBJ2-2; 10 bases agree with TRBD2. Losses at the gene ends were 1 base for V and 1 base for J; bases not matched to a gene: 0. CDR3 length: 16 amino acids. Germline loops: CDR1 SGHVS, CDR2 FNYEAQ. CDR3 region: CASSLGTSGNTGELFF. The CDR3 bases are TGTGCCAGCAGCTTAGGGACTAGCGGGAACACCGGGGAGCTGTTTTTT.

The chain carries TRBV7-3 and TRBJ2-3, with 12 nucleotides matching TRBD2. Germline V gene data show CDR1 as SGHTA and CDR2 as FQGTGA. V was clipped by 5 bases and J by 8 bases; unmatched bases: 8. This CDR3 spans 15 amino acids. This chain's CDR3 is CASSRLAGDMGTQYF. The DNA of the CDR3 is TGTGCCAGCAGCAGACTAGCGGGAGATATGGGTACGCAGTATTTT.

The table lists this clonotype with a few counts. The chain has TRBV20-1 and TRBJ1-1, with 8 bases that match TRBD1. The CDR3 covers 14 residues. The junction had 3 bases not matched to a gene; V was cut back by 2 bases and J by 1 base. Germline lookup yields CDR1 DFQATT and CDR2 SNEGSKA (reference sequence). CDR3 region: CSARRGTGNTEAFF. The CDR3 DNA reads TGCAGTGCTAGACGAGGGACAGGGAACACTGAAGCTTTCTTT.

The chain couples TRBV7-8 to TRBJ2-7; either TRBD1 or TRBD2 may fit D (6 bases each). Germline V gene data show CDR1 as SGHVS and CDR2 as FQNEAQ. This CDR3 has 15 amino acids. Trimming left V 1 base short and J 3 bases short, with 13 bases between. As DNA, the CDR3 is TGTGCCAGCAGCTTAGTGCTCGGGGGCTTCTACGAGCAGTACTTC. Encoded protein: CASSLVLGGFYEQYF.

Only a few counts were recorded for this clonotype. The chain couples TRBV10-3 to TRBJ2-5, with D perhaps TRBD2 (6 bases). The germline V gene has CDR1 ENHRY and CDR2 SYGVKD. CDR3 length equals 12 residues. With 4 bases removed from V and 4 bases from J, the gap between germline ends came to 7 bases. The CDR3 sequence is CAISGRGETQYF. In DNA form, the CDR3 reads TGTGCCATCAGTGGGCGGGGAGAGACCCAGTACTTC.

This clonotype was picked up many times. The chain uses TRBV5-4 and TRBJ2-7, with 9 bases aligning to TRBD1. Germline trimming cut 4 bases from V and 7 bases from J; bases unmatched to any gene: 12. This CDR3 has 15 residues. Germline V gives CDR1 SGHNT, CDR2 YYREEE (reference sequence). CDR3 in amino acids: CASSNGGTGIREQYF. The CDR3 DNA reads as TGTGCCAGCAGCAACGGTGGGACAGGGATTCGTGAGCAGTACTTC.